What follows are 5 T cell receptor beta chains derived from one specimen sequenced in a study of T cell responses to AZD1222 COVID-19 vaccine. Assay used: immunoSEQ multiplex PCR; TCRdb lists only in-frame clones, some missing. The sample includes about 120,000 clones, around 90% of them seen just once. The sequences come from peripheral blood, collected 28 days after the second AZD1222 dose. The receptor set was obtained from an adult who received the AZD1222 COVID-19 vaccine.

The CDR3 region has the DNA TGTGCCAGCAGCTCACCGGGACGGGGAGGTGATGAAAAACTGTTTTTT. As protein: CASSSPGRGGDEKLFF. The V and J genes are TRBV5-4 and TRBJ1-4, with D possibly TRBD1 on 5 matching bases. The CDR3 loop spans 16 amino acids. CDR1 SGHNT and CDR2 YYREEE come from the germline V gene (reference sequence). Deletions cut 3 bases from V and 6 bases from J, with 18 bases between.

This chain connects TRBV30 to TRBJ1-3; D remains ambiguous. The germline V gene has CDR1 GTSNPN and CDR2 SVGIG (reference sequence). CDR3 length equals 14 residues. Deletions cut 0 bases from V and 9 bases from J, with 15 bases between. CDR3 sequence: CAWSVSGVLGTIYF. The CDR3 nucleotides read TGTGCCTGGAGTGTGTCAGGCGTCTTGGGCACCATATATTTT.

V and J are TRBV3-1 (or the pseudogene TRBV3-2) and TRBJ2-7, with TRBD2 matching over 12 bases. The ends lost 6 bases at V and 7 bases at J; junction bases unmatched: 4. In germline, CDR1 is LGHDT, CDR2 YNNKEL (reference sequence). This CDR3 spans 13 amino acids. For the CDR3, the DNA is TGTGCCAGCAGTCGGACTAGCGGGGATGAGCAGTACTTC. Protein sequence: CASSRTSGDEQYF.

This sequence joins TRBV5-1 and TRBJ2-7; 10 nucleotides align to TRBD1. V was pared by 3 bases and J by 3 bases, with 6 bases of the junction left unmatched. The CDR3 consists of 15 residues. CDR1 and CDR2 (germline): SGHRS, YFSETQ. The CDR3 here is CASSYDRGRDYEQYF. Written as DNA, the CDR3 is TGCGCCAGCAGCTACGACAGGGGGCGCGACTACGAGCAGTACTTC. Filled out from reference TRBV5-1 and TRBJ2-7, the complete variable domain reads KAGVTQTPRYLIKTRGQQVTLSCSPISGHRSVSWYQQTPGQGLQFLFEYFSETQRNKGNFPGRFSGRQFSNSRSEMNVSTLELGDSALYLCASSYDRGRDYEQYFGPGTRLTVT.

J is TRBJ1-5 and V is TRBV7-2; 8 bases align to TRBD1. J gave up 7 bases and V 4 bases, and 3 bases lay outside the gene matches. In germline, CDR1 is SGHTA, CDR2 FQGNSA. This CDR3 region has 13 residues. CDR3 sequence reads: CASSSWTGQPQHF. As DNA, the CDR3 is TGTGCCAGCAGCTCCTGGACAGGGCAGCCCCAGCATTTT. The full variable domain, rest sourced from reference TRBV7-2 and TRBJ1-5, is GAGVSQSPSNKVTEKGKDVELRCDPISGHTALYWYRQSLGQGLEFLIYFQGNSAPDKSGLPSDRFSAERTGGSVSTLTIQRTQQEDSAVYLCASSSWTGQPQHFGDGTRLSIL.